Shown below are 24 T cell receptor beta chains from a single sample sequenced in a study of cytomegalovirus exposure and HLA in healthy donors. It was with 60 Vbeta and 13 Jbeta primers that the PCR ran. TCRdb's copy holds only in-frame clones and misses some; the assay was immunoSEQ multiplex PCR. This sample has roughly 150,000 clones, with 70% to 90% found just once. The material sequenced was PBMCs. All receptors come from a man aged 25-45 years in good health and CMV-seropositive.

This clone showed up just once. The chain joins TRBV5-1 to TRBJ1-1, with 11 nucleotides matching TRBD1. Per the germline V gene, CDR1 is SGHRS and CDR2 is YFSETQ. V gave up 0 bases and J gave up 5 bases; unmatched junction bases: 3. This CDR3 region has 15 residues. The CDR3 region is CASSLGGTGGTEAFF. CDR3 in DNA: TGCGCCAGCAGCTTGGGAGGGACAGGGGGAACTGAAGCTTTCTTT.

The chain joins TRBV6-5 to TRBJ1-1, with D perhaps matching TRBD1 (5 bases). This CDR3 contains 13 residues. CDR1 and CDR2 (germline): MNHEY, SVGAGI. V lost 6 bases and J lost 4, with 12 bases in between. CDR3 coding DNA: TGTGCCAGCAGCCCAGGACACAGCACTGAAGCTTTCTTT. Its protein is CASSPGHSTEAFF.

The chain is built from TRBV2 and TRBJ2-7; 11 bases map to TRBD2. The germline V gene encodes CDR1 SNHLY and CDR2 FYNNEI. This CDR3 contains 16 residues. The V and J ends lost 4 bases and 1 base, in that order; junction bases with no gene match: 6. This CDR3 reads CASSASRTSGSYEQYF. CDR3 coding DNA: TGTGCCAGCAGTGCTAGCCGGACTAGCGGGTCCTACGAGCAGTACTTC.

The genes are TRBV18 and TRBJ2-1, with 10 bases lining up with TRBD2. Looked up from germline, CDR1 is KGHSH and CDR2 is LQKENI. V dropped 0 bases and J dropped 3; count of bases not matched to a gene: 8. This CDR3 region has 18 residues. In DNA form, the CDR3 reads TGTGCCAGCTCACCACCGGTCCGAGCGGGAGGGCTCTACAATGAGCAGTTCTTC. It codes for CASSPPVRAGGLYNEQFF.

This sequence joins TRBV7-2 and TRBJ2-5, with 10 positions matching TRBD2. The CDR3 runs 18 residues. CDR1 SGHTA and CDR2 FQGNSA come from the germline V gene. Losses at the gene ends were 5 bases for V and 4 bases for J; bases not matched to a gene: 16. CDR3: CASSPRTSGRMNPETQYF. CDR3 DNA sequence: TGTGCCAGCAGCCCACGGACTAGCGGTCGCATGAATCCAGAGACCCAGTACTTC.

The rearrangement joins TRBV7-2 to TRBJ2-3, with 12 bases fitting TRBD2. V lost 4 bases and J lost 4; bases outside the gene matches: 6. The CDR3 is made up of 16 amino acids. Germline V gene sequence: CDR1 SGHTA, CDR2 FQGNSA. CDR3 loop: CASSWGLAGTPDTQYF. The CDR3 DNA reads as TGTGCCAGCAGCTGGGGACTAGCGGGTACCCCAGATACGCAGTATTTT.

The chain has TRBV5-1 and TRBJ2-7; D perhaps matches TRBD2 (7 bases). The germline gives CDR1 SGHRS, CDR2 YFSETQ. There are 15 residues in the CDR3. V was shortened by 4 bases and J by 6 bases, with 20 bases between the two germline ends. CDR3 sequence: CASSPHLGGGGEQYF. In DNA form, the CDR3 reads TGCGCCAGCAGCCCCCACTTAGGGGGGGGTGGCGAGCAGTACTTC.

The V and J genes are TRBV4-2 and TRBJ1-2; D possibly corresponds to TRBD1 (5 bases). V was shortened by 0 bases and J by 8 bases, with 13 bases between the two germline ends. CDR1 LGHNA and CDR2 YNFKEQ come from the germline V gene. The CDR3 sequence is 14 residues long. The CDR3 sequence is CASSQDPGGRGYTF. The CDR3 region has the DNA TGTGCCAGCAGCCAAGATCCGGGGGGACGAGGCTACACCTTC.

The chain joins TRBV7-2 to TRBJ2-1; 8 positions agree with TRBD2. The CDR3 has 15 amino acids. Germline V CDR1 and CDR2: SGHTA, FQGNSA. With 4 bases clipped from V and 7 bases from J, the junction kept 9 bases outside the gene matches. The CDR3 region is CASSSKREKLNEQFF. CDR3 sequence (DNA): TGTGCCAGCAGCTCCAAGCGGGAGAAGTTGAATGAGCAGTTCTTC.

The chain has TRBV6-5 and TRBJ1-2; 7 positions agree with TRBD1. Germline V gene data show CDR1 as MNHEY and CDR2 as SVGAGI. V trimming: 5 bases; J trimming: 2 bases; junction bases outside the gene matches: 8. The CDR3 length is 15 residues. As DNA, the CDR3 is TGTGCCAGCAGTATGGCGACAGGGCCAAACTATGGCTACACCTTC. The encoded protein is CASSMATGPNYGYTF.

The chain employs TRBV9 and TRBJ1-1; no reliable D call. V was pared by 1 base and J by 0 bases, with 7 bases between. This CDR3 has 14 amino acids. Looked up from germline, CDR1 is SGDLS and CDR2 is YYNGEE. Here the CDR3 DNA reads TGTGCCAGCAGCGTACACCCTATGAACACTGAAGCTTTCTTT. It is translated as CASSVHPMNTEAFF.

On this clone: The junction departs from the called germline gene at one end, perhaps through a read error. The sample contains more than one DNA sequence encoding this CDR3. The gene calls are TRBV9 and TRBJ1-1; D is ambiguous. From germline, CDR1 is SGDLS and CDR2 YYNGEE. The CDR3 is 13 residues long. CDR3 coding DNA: TGTGCCAGCAGCACCGACACAGACACCGAAGCTTTCTTT. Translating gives CASSTDTDTEAFF.

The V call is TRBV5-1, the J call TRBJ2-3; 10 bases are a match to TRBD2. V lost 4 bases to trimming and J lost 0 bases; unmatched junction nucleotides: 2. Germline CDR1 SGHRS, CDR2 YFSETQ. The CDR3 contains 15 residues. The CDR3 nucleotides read TGCGCCAGCAGCGTGACTAGCGGGAGCACAGATACGCAGTATTTT. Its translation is CASSVTSGSTDTQYF.

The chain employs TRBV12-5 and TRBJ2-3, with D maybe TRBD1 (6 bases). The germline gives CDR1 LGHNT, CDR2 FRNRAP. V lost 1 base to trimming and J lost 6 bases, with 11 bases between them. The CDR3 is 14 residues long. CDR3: CASGLDRVGDTQYF. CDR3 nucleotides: TGTGCTAGTGGTTTGGACAGGGTCGGGGATACGCAGTATTTT.

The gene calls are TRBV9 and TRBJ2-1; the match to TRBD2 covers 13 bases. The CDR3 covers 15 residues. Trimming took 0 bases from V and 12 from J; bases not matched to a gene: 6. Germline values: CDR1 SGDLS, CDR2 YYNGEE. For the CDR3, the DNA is TGTGCCAGCAGCGTAGCCGGACTAGCGGGAGTCGGGCAGTTCTTC. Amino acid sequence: CASSVAGLAGVGQFF.

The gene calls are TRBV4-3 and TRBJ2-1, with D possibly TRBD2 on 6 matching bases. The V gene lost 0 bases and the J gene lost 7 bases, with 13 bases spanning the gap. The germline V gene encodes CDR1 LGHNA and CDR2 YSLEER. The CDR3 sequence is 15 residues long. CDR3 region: CASSQDPGEGNEQFF. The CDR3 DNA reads TGCGCCAGCAGCCAAGATCCGGGAGAGGGTAATGAGCAGTTCTTC.

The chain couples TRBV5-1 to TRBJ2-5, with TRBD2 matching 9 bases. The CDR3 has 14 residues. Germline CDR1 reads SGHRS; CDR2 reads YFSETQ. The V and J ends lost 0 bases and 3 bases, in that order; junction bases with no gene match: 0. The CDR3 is CASSLEREEETQYF. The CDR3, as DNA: TGCGCCAGCAGCTTGGAGCGGGAGGAAGAGACCCAGTACTTC.

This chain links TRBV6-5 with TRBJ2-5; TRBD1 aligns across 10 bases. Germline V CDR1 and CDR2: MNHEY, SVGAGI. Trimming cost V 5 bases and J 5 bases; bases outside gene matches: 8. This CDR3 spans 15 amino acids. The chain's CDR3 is CASSTGTGVVETQYF. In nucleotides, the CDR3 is TGTGCCAGCAGTACTGGGACAGGGGTCGTGGAGACCCAGTACTTC.

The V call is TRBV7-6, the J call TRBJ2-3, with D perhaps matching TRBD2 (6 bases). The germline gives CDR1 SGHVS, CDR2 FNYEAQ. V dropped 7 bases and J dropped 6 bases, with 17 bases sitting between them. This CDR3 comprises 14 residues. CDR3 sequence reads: CASTGAGHGDTQYF. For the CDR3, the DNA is TGTGCCAGCACTGGGGCGGGGCATGGGGATACGCAGTATTTT.

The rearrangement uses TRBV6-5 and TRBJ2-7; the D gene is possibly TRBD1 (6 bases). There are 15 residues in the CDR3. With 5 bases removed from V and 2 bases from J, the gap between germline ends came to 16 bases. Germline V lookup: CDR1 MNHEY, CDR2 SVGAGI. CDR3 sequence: CASSTRNRVPYEQYF. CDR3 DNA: TGTGCCAGCAGTACCAGGAACAGGGTACCCTACGAGCAGTACTTC.

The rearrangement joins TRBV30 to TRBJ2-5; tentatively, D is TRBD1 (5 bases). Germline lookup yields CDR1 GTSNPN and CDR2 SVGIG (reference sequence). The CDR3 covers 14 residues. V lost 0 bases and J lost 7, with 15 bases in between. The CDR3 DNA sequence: TGTGCCTGGAGTGTGGGGCACAGCTTAGGGACCCAGTACTTC. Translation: CAWSVGHSLGTQYF.

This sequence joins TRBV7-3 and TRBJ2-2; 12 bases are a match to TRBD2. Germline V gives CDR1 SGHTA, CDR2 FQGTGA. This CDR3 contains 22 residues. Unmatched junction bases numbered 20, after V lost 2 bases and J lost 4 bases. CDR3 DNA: TGTGCCAGCAGCTTAGCCCCACTTCGCTTTTGGACTAGCGGGATTGTCACCGGGGAGCTGTTTTTT. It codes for CASSLAPLRFWTSGIVTGELFF.

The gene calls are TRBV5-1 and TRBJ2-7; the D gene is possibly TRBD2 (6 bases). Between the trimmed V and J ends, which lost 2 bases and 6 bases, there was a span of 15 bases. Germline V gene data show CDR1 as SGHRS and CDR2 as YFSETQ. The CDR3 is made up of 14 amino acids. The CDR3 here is CASSFFQGGGEQYF. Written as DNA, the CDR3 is TGCGCCAGCAGCTTTTTTCAGGGAGGAGGCGAGCAGTACTTC.

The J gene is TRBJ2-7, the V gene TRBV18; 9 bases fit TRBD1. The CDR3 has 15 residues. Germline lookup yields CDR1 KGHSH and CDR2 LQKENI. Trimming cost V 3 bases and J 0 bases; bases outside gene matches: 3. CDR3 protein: CASSPDRGSSYEQYV. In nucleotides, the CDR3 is TGTGCCAGCTCACCGGACAGGGGAAGCTCCTACGAGCAGTACGTC.